Listed here are 27 T cell receptor beta chains from one sample, sequenced in a study of cytomegalovirus exposure and HLA in healthy donors. The PCR was carried out with 60 Vbeta primers and 13 Jbeta primers. Only in-frame clones appear in the TCRdb table, and some are missing; sequencing was by immunoSEQ multiplex PCR. The table has over 85,000 clones, roughly 80% seen once; the top ten hold 2% to 3%. Sequencing was carried out using PBMCs. These receptors all come from a man aged 40-49 years in good health and CMV-seronegative.

The chain is built from TRBV9 and TRBJ2-7; TRBD2 aligns across 7 bases. CDR3 length: 13 residues. The germline gives CDR1 SGDLS, CDR2 YYNGEE. J lost 6 bases, V lost 8 bases, and 11 bases had no gene match. The CDR3 sequence is CASSRDYWAEQYF. CDR3 sequence (DNA): TGTGCCAGTTCGAGGGACTATTGGGCCGAGCAGTACTTC.

In its sample, this clone was seen a few times. The chain recombines TRBV12-5 with TRBJ1-5; D call uncertain. This CDR3 contains 12 residues. Trimming stripped 1 base from V and 8 bases from J, with 6 bases between. Germline CDR1 and CDR2: LGHNT and FRNRAP. The CDR3 nucleotides read TGTGCTAGTGGTTTGGCCCCAGAGCCCCAGCATTTT. Amino acid sequence: CASGLAPEPQHF.

V and J are TRBV5-1 and TRBJ1-4, with 8 bases matching TRBD1. V lost 2 bases, J lost 8 bases, and 5 bases stayed unmatched. Germline assignment: CDR1 SGHRS and CDR2 YFSETQ. The CDR3 runs to 14 residues. The CDR3 DNA reads TGCGCCAGCAGCTTAGGGACAGGAGGGGAAAAACTGTTTTTT. This sequence encodes CASSLGTGGEKLFF. The full variable domain, completed using reference TRBV5-1 and TRBJ1-4, is KAGVTQTPRYLIKTRGQQVTLSCSPISGHRSVSWYQQTPGQGLQFLFEYFSETQRNKGNFPGRFSGRQFSNSRSEMNVSTLELGDSALYLCASSLGTGGEKLFFGSGTQLSVL.

V gene TRBV10-3 combines with J gene TRBJ2-7; TRBD2 aligns across 13 bases. Looked up from germline, CDR1 is ENHRY and CDR2 is SYGVKD. CDR3 size: 13 residues. After removal of 10 bases from V and 7 bases from J, the junction contained 7 bases not matched to a gene. CDR3 amino acids: CATTSGGAPEQYF. CDR3 coding DNA: TGTGCCACAACTAGCGGGGGGGCCCCAGAGCAGTACTTC.

V is TRBV5-6 and J is TRBJ2-5, with TRBD2 matching 11 bases. The V gene end was trimmed by 1 base and the J gene end by 4 bases; junction bases not matched to a gene: 12. Germline assignment: CDR1 SGHDT and CDR2 YYEEEE. The CDR3 consists of 18 residues. This CDR3 reads CASSLFLAGGRRRETQYF. The CDR3 DNA sequence: TGTGCCAGCAGCTTGTTCCTAGCGGGGGGCCGACGTCGAGAGACCCAGTACTTC.

This clone was detected only a few times. The CDR3 here is CASSQDSGGGYEQYF. The CDR3 coding sequence is TGCGCCAGCAGCCAAGATTCCGGGGGGGGTTACGAGCAGTACTTC. V usage is TRBV4-1 and J usage is TRBJ2-7; TRBD2 agrees at 8 bases. J lost 4 bases, V lost 0 bases, and 5 bases had no gene match. The CDR3 runs 15 residues. Per the germline V gene, CDR1 is MGHRA and CDR2 is YSYEKL.

This chain joins TRBV6-1 and TRBJ1-6; 9 bases match TRBD1. The CDR3 spans 14 residues. Germline V CDR1 and CDR2: MNHNS, SASEGT. Unmatched junction bases numbered 6, after V lost 7 bases and J lost 8 bases. The CDR3 spells CASTQRTGDSPLHF. Written as DNA, the CDR3 is TGTGCCAGCACCCAACGGACAGGGGATTCACCCCTCCACTTT.

This chain connects TRBV23-1 to TRBJ2-7; perhaps TRBD1 as D (6 bases). TRBV23-1 is an ORF, with its function uncertain. The ends were cut back, 8 bases at V and 1 base at J, with 18 bases in the middle. This CDR3 has 15 residues. CDR3 residues: CASPPRRRGSYEQYF. The DNA for the CDR3 is TGCGCCAGCCCCCCCCGGCGCAGGGGTTCCTACGAGCAGTACTTC.

The J gene is TRBJ2-7, the V gene TRBV5-4, with 11 bases matching TRBD1. The CDR3 sequence is 14 residues long. The trim removed 2 bases at V and 4 bases at J, leaving 2 bases unmatched. Germline CDR1 SGHNT, CDR2 YYREEE (reference sequence). The CDR3 spells CASSFGDRGYEQYF. The CDR3 nucleotides are TGTGCCAGCAGCTTTGGGGACAGGGGGTACGAGCAGTACTTC.

The CDR3 DNA reads TGTGCCAGCAGCTCACAGGGAACAGATACGCAGTATTTT. Amino acids: CASSSQGTDTQYF. V and J are TRBV7-8 and TRBJ2-3; D is perhaps TRBD1 (6 bases). Germline CDR1 reads SGHVS; CDR2 reads FQNEAQ. The CDR3 covers 13 residues. The V gene lost 4 bases and the J gene lost 3 bases, with 8 bases spanning the gap.

The V gene is TRBV5-6, the J gene TRBJ2-7; TRBD2 matches at 9 bases. CDR3 length: 12 residues. The germline CDR1 and CDR2 sequences are SGHDT and YYEEEE. With 2 bases clipped from V and 7 bases from J, the junction kept 1 base outside the gene matches. The CDR3 loop is CASSLGLAEQYF. CDR3 coding DNA: TGTGCCAGCAGCTTAGGACTAGCGGAGCAGTACTTC.

This clone showed up just a few times. The chain couples TRBV5-4 to TRBJ1-6; D possibly corresponds to TRBD1 (6 bases). V was pared by 0 bases and J by 14 bases, with 15 bases between. Germline-derived CDR1 and CDR2 are SGHNT and YYREEE (reference sequence). This CDR3 comprises 14 residues. CDR3 loop: CASSLGGKGGALHF. CDR3 bases: TGTGCCAGCAGCTTGGGGGGGAAGGGGGGGGCCCTCCACTTT. Looking up the rest from reference TRBV5-4 and TRBJ1-6 gives the full variable domain: ETGVTQSPTHLIKTRGQQVTLRCSSQSGHNTVSWYQQALGQGPQFIFQYYREEENGRGNFPPRFSGLQFPNYSSELNVNALELDDSALYLCASSLGGKGGALHFGNGTRLTVT.

V usage is TRBV5-6 and J usage is TRBJ2-7; 7 bases line up with TRBD1. The CDR3 contains 17 residues. J lost 0 bases, V lost 0 bases, and 9 bases had no gene match. Germline CDR1 SGHDT, CDR2 YYEEEE. CDR3 DNA sequence: TGTGCCAGCAGCTTGGAGGGTTCCGGGACAGTCTCCTACGAGCAGTACTTC. Encoded protein: CASSLEGSGTVSYEQYF.

The chain is built from TRBV4-2 and TRBJ1-1; TRBD1 might be the D (5 bases). The CDR3 is 13 residues long. CDR1 LGHNA and CDR2 YNFKEQ come from the germline V gene. Trimming took off 2 bases at V and 11 bases at J, with 15 bases between the two ends. CDR3 nucleotides: TGTGCCAGCAGCCAAACCCAGGGAGGTGAGGCTTTCTTT. Encoded protein: CASSQTQGGEAFF.

This clone was detected only a few times. V gene TRBV4-3 combines with J gene TRBJ2-6; D gene ambiguous. The CDR3 contains 15 residues. Germline V CDR1 and CDR2: LGHNA, YSLEER. V lost 1 base to trimming and J lost 2 bases, with 6 bases between them. The chain's CDR3 is CASSQAAAGANVLTF. Here the CDR3 DNA reads TGCGCCAGCAGCCAAGCTGCGGCTGGGGCCAACGTCCTGACTTTC.

The V gene is TRBV25-1, the J gene TRBJ1-2, with D possibly matching TRBD1 (6 bases). The V gene's germline CDR1 is MGHDK and CDR2 SYGVNS. There are 14 residues in the CDR3. The V end lost 3 bases, the J end lost 8 bases, and 16 bases lay between the germline ends. CDR3 region: CASSEPRDISGYTF. The CDR3 coding sequence is TGTGCCAGCAGTGAGCCCCGGGACATAAGCGGCTACACCTTC.

V gene TRBV15 combines with J gene TRBJ2-7, with TRBD1 identical over 9 bases. The CDR3 runs 13 residues. Germline CDR1 and CDR2: LNHNV and YYDKDF (reference sequence). V shed 8 bases, J shed 6 bases, and the junction held 8 bases outside the gene matches. The CDR3 protein is CATRGTGLGEQYF. For the CDR3, the DNA is TGTGCCACCCGCGGGACAGGGCTAGGCGAGCAGTACTTC.

Turning to this clone: The junction differs from germline at one of its ends, possibly a read error. The J gene is TRBJ1-1, the V gene TRBV7-9; no reliable D call. CDR1 is SEHNR and CDR2 is FQNEAQ in the germline V gene (reference sequence). This CDR3 has 12 residues. The CDR3 DNA sequence: TGTTCCAGCAGCATCAGGAGCGGTGAAGCTTTCTTT. This encodes CSSSIRSGEAFF.

This chain links TRBV4-1 with TRBJ2-7; TRBD1 aligns across 8 bases. This CDR3 comprises 14 residues. The germline CDR1 and CDR2 sequences are MGHRA and YSYEKL. V was pared by 1 base and J by 5 bases, with 4 bases of the junction left unmatched. As DNA, the CDR3 is TGCGCCAGCAGCCAAGTAGGCAGGGGGCACGAGCAGTACTTC. This codes for CASSQVGRGHEQYF.

The genes are TRBV18 and TRBJ2-1; D gene unclear. The germline V gene encodes CDR1 KGHSH and CDR2 LQKENI. V lost 3 bases and J 6 bases, leaving 3 bases between the germline ends. The CDR3 has 11 residues. For the CDR3, the DNA is TGTGCCAGCTCACCCTCCAATGAGCAGTTCTTC. Translating gives CASSPSNEQFF.

On this clone itself: At one of its ends the junction is not consistent with the germline gene, which may arise from a read error. In the same sample, other DNA sequences code for this CDR3. This chain links TRBV5-1 with TRBJ1-1; TRBD1 aligns across 10 bases. Germline values: CDR1 SGHRS, CDR2 YFSETQ. The CDR3 loop spans 17 amino acids. The CDR3 spells CASSAPRQGARPTEAFF. Here the CDR3 DNA reads TGTGCCAGCAGCGCTCCTCGACAGGGGGCACGCCCCACTGAAGCTTTCTTT. Drawing the rest from reference TRBV5-1 and TRBJ1-1, the complete variable domain is KAGVTQTPRYLIKTRGQQVTLSCSPISGHRSVSWYQQTPGQGLQFLFEYFSETQRNKGNFPGRFSGRQFSNSRSEMNVSTLELGDSALYLCASSAPRQGARPTEAFFGQGTRLTVV.

The chain recombines TRBV13 with TRBJ2-7, with D tentatively TRBD2 (5 bases). The ends were cut back, 0 bases at V and 3 bases at J, with 9 bases in the middle. The germline CDR1 and CDR2 sequences are PRHDT and FYEKMQ (reference sequence). The CDR3 sequence is 14 residues long. The CDR3 here is CASSLGLAVYEQYF. Here the CDR3 DNA reads TGTGCCAGCAGCTTAGGCCTAGCAGTCTACGAGCAGTACTTC. Looking up the rest from reference TRBV13 and TRBJ2-7 gives the full variable domain: AAGVIQSPRHLIKEKRETATLKCYPIPRHDTVYWYQQGPGQDPQFLISFYEKMQSDKGSIPDRFSAQQFSDYHSELNMSSLELGDSALYFCASSLGLAVYEQYFGPGTRLTVT.

The chain is built from TRBV7-8 and TRBJ2-7; the D is unclear. CDR1 SGHVS and CDR2 FQNEAQ come from the germline V gene. This CDR3 has 15 residues. Trimming stripped 3 bases from V and 0 bases from J, with 12 bases between. In DNA form, the CDR3 reads TGTGCCAGCAGCTTCTCGGCCGGAGACTCCTACGAGCAGTACTTC. Translating gives CASSFSAGDSYEQYF. Full variable domain (missing parts from reference TRBV7-8 and TRBJ2-7): GAGVSQSPRYKVAKRGQDVALRCDPISGHVSLFWYQQALGQGPEFLTYFQNEAQLDKSGLPSDRFFAERPEGSVSTLKIQRTQQEDSAVYLCASSFSAGDSYEQYFGPGTRLTVT.

This clone was detected only a few times. The chain combines TRBV11-3 with TRBJ2-5; 7 nucleotides align to TRBD1. Unmatched junction bases numbered 8, after V lost 5 bases and J lost 5 bases. Germline V gives CDR1 SGHNT, CDR2 YENEEA. This CDR3 has 14 residues. CDR3 sequence reads: CASSPRTGAETQYF. The CDR3 region has the DNA TGTGCCAGCAGCCCCCGGACAGGAGCGGAGACCCAGTACTTC.

In DNA, the CDR3 is TGTGCCAGCAAAAAGCCGCGACTTCCGAGCTCTGGGGCCAACGTCCTGACTTTC. Translated: CASKKPRLPSSGANVLTF. The V call is TRBV25-1, the J call TRBJ2-6; D remains ambiguous. CDR1 is MGHDK, CDR2 SYGVNS, per germline. The germline V and J ends were trimmed by 7 bases and 0 bases, with 19 bases remaining between them. This CDR3 has 18 residues.

V gene TRBV5-1 combines with J gene TRBJ2-2, with 9 nucleotides matching TRBD1. Germline V gene sequence: CDR1 SGHRS, CDR2 YFSETQ. This CDR3 region has 15 residues. V lost 6 bases, J lost 1 base, and 4 bases stayed unmatched. CDR3 in amino acids: CASKTGGENTGELFF. CDR3 nucleotide sequence: TGCGCCAGCAAGACAGGGGGGGAGAACACCGGGGAGCTGTTTTTT.

The chain employs TRBV7-6 and TRBJ2-5; TRBD2 matches at 7 bases. The J call could be wrong; TRBJ2-7 is a better fit for the DNA end. CDR3 length equals 15 residues. Germline V lookup: CDR1 SGHVS, CDR2 FNYEAQ. CDR3 sequence reads: CASSLVRGSLYEQYF. DNA for the CDR3: TGTGCCAGCAGCTTAGTGCGGGGGTCCCTCTACGAGCAGTACTTC.